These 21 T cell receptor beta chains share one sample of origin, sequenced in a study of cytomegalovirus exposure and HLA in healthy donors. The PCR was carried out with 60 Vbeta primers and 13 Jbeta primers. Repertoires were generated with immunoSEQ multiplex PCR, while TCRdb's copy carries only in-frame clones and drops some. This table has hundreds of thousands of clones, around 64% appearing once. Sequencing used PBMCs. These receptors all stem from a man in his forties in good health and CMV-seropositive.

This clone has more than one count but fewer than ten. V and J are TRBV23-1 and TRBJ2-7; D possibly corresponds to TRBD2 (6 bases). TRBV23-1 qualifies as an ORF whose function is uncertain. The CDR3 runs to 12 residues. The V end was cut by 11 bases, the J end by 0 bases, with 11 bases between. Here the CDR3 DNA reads TGCGCCTGGAGGGCCAGCTCCTACGAGCAGTACTTC. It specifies CAWRASSYEQYF.

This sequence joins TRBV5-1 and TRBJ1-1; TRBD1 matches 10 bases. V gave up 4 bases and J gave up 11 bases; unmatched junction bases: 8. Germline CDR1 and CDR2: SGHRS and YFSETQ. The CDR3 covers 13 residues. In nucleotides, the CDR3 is TGCGCCAGCAGCCCGGGACAGGGGAAATCGGCTTTCTTT. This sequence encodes CASSPGQGKSAFF.

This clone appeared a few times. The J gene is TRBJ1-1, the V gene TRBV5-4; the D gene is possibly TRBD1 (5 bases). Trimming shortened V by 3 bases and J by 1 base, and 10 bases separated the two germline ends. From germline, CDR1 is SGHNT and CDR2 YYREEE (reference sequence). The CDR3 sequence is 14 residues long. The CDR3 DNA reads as TGTGCCAGCAGCTCAGCCGGACAGAACACTGAAGCTTTCTTT. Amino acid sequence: CASSSAGQNTEAFF.

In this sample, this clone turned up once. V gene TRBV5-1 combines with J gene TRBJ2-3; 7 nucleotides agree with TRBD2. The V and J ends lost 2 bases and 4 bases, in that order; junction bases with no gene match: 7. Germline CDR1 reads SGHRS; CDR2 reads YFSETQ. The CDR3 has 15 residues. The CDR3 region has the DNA TGCGCCAGCAGCTTTAGCGGGTTAGAGGCAGATACGCAGTATTTT. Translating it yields CASSFSGLEADTQYF.

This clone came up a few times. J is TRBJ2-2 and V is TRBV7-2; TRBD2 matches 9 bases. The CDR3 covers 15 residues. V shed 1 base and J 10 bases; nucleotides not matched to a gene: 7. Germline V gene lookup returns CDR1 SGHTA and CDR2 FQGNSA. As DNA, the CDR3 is TGTGCCAGCAGCTTAGGTGGAGCGGGGGGAGAGGAGCTGTTTTTT. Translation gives CASSLGGAGGEELFF.

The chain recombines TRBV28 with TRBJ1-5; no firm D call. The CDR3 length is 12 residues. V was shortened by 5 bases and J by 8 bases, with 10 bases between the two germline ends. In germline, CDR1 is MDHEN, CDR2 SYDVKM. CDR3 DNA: TGTGCCAGCAGTCTCTTAGCGGAGCCCCAGCATTTT. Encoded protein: CASSLLAEPQHF.

The CDR3 loop is CATSRAASGGSEQYF. CDR3 nucleotides: TGTGCCACCAGCAGAGCGGCTAGCGGGGGTTCCGAGCAGTACTTC. The genes are TRBV15 and TRBJ2-7; 10 nucleotides match TRBD2. V trimming: 1 base; J trimming: 6 bases; junction bases outside the gene matches: 6. CDR3 length: 15 amino acids. CDR1 is LNHNV and CDR2 is YYDKDF in the germline V gene (reference sequence).

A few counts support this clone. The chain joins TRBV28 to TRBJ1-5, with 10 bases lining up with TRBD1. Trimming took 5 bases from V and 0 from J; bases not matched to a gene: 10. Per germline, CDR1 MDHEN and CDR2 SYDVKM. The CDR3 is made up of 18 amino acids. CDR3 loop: CASSLTGGGRYSNQPQHF. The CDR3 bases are TGTGCCAGCAGTCTGACAGGGGGCGGTAGATATAGCAATCAGCCCCAGCATTTT.

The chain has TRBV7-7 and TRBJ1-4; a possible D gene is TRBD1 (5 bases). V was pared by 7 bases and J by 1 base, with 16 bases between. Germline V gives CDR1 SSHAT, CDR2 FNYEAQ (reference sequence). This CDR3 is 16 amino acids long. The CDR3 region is CASNHLGGLTNEKLFF. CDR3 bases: TGTGCCAGCAACCATTTGGGGGGTCTAACTAATGAAAAACTGTTTTTT.

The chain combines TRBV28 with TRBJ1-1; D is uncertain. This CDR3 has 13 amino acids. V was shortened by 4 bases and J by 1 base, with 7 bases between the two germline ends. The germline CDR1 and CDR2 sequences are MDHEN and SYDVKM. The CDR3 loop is CASSSIQNTEAFF. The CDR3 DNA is TGTGCCAGCAGTTCAATCCAGAACACTGAAGCTTTCTTT.

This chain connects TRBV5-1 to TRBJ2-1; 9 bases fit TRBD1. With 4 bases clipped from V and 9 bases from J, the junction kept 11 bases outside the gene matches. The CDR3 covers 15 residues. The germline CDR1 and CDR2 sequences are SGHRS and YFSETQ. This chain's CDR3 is CASSPFRQGDAEQFF. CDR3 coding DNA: TGCGCCAGCAGCCCGTTCCGACAGGGGGACGCTGAGCAGTTCTTC. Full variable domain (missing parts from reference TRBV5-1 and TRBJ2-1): KAGVTQTPRYLIKTRGQQVTLSCSPISGHRSVSWYQQTPGQGLQFLFEYFSETQRNKGNFPGRFSGRQFSNSRSEMNVSTLELGDSALYLCASSPFRQGDAEQFFGPGTRLTVL.

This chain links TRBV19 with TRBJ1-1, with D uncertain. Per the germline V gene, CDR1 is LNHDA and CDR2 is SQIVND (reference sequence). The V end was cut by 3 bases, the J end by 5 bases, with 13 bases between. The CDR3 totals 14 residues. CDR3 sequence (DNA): TGTGCCAGTAGTATCGGTACCAGGATGACTGAAGCTTTCTTT. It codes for CASSIGTRMTEAFF.

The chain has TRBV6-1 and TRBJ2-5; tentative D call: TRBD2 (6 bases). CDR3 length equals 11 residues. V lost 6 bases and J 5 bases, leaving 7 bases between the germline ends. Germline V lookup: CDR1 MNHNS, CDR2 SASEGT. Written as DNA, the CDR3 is TGTGCCAGCAGCGCGGGGGAGACCCAGTACTTC. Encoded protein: CASSAGETQYF.

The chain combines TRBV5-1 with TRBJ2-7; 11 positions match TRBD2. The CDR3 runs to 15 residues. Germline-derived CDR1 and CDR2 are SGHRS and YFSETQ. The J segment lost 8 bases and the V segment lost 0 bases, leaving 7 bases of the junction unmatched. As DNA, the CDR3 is TGCGCCAGCAGCTTGGAGCTAGCGGGGGGCGGGAAGCAGTACTTC. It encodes CASSLELAGGGKQYF.

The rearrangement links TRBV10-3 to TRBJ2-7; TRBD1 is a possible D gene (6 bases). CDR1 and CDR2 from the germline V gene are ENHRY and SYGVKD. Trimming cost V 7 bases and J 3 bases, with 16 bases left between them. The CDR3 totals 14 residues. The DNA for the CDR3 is TGTGCCATCACCGACGGACAGCGCCTCTACGAGCAGTACTTC. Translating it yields CAITDGQRLYEQYF.

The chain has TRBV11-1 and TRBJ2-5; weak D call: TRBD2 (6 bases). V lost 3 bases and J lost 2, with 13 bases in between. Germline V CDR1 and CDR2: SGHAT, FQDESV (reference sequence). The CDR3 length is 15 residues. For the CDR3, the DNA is TGTGCCAGCAGCTTGGGACTGGGACGACAAGAGACCCAGTACTTC. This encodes CASSLGLGRQETQYF.

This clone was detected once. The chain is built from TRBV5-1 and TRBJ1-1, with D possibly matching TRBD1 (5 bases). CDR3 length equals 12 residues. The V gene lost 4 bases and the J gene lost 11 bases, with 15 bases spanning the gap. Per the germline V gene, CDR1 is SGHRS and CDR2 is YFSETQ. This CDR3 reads CASSLDSGRAFF. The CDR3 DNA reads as TGCGCCAGCAGCCTTGATTCAGGGAGGGCTTTCTTT.

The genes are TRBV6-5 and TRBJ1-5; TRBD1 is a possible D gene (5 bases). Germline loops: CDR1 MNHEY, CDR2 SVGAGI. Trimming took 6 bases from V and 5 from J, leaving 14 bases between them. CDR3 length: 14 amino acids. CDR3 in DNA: TGTGCCAGCAGGCTCAACCAGGGTCATCAGCCCCAGCATTTT. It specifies CASRLNQGHQPQHF.

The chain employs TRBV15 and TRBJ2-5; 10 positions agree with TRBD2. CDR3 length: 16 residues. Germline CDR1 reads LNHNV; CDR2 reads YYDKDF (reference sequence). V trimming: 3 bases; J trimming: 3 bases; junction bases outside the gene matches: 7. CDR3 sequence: CATSSLAGGTKETQYF. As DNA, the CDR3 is TGTGCCACCAGCAGCTTAGCGGGGGGCACCAAAGAGACCCAGTACTTC.

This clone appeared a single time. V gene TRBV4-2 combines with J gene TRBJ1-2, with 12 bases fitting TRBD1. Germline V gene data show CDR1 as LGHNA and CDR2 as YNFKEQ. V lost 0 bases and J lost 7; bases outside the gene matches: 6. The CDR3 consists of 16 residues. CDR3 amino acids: CASSQDGTGGKGGYTF. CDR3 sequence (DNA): TGTGCCAGCAGCCAAGACGGGACAGGGGGCAAAGGTGGCTACACCTTC.

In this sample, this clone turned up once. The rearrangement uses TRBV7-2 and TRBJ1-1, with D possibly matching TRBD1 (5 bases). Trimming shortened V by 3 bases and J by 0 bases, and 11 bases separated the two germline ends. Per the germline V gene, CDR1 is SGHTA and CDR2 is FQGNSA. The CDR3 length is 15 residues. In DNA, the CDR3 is TGTGCCAGCAGCTTTGAGACAGCTCTGAACACTGAAGCTTTCTTT. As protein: CASSFETALNTEAFF.